Listed here are 26 T cell receptor beta chains from one sample, sequenced in a study of cytomegalovirus exposure and HLA in healthy donors. Primers for the PCR totalled 60 Vbeta and 13 Jbeta. This table comes from immunoSEQ multiplex PCR, and its TCRdb copy is limited to in-frame clones, with some not included. The table lists around 130,000 clones, with roughly 2% in the top ten. Sequenced input: PBMCs. These receptors were obtained from a woman aged 55-75 years in good health and CMV-seronegative.

For the CDR3, the DNA is TGCGCCAGCCGAACAGGGACGGGCTCCTACGAGCAGTACTTC. Its translation: CASRTGTGSYEQYF. The V gene is TRBV5-1, the J gene TRBJ2-7, with D possibly TRBD1 on 6 matching bases. In germline, CDR1 is SGHRS, CDR2 YFSETQ. This CDR3 region has 14 residues. Trimming cost V 7 bases and J 0 bases, with 14 bases left between them.

The genes are TRBV6-5 and TRBJ2-1; TRBD2 matches at 14 bases. CDR1 is MNHEY, CDR2 SVGAGI, per germline. The length of the CDR3 is 15 residues. With V trimmed by 5 bases and J by 6 bases, 3 bases remained unmatched. The CDR3, as DNA: TGTGCCAGCAGTCCGGGACTAGCGGGGGTCAATGAGCAGTTCTTC. Translation: CASSPGLAGVNEQFF.

The J gene is TRBJ1-6, the V gene TRBV28; D is ambiguous. From germline, CDR1 is MDHEN and CDR2 SYDVKM. This CDR3 comprises 10 residues. The ends were cut back, 8 bases at V and 7 bases at J, with 3 bases in the middle. The CDR3: CASGNSPLHF. DNA for the CDR3: TGTGCCAGCGGCAATTCACCCCTCCACTTT.

This sequence joins TRBV5-8 and TRBJ1-2; TRBD1 might be the D (5 bases). The germline V gene has CDR1 SGHTS and CDR2 YDEGEE. The CDR3 length is 14 residues. V dropped 0 bases and J dropped 7 bases, with 13 bases sitting between them. CDR3 amino acids: CASSLAAGLGGYTF. The CDR3 region has the DNA TGTGCCAGCAGCTTGGCCGCGGGGCTCGGTGGCTACACCTTC.

The J gene is TRBJ2-5, the V gene TRBV7-9; no reliable D call. The CDR3 totals 15 residues. Germline CDR1 reads SEHNR; CDR2 reads FQNEAQ (reference sequence). V shed 5 bases and J shed 2 bases, with 15 bases lying between them. CDR3 amino acids: CASSENNWYQETQYF. In DNA, the CDR3 is TGTGCCAGCAGCGAGAATAATTGGTATCAAGAGACCCAGTACTTC.

This sequence joins TRBV19 and TRBJ2-2, with 8 bases lining up with TRBD1. The CDR3 has 16 amino acids. Per germline, CDR1 LNHDA and CDR2 SQIVND (reference sequence). V lost 5 bases and J lost 0; bases outside the gene matches: 5. The CDR3 DNA is TGTGCCAGTAGTCGAAGGACAGGGACGAACACCGGGGAGCTGTTTTTT. It specifies CASSRRTGTNTGELFF. Variable domain in full (rest from reference TRBV19 and TRBJ2-2): DGGITQSPKYLFRKEGQNVTLSCEQNLNHDAMYWYRQDPGQGLRLIYYSQIVNDFQKGDIAEGYSVSREKKESFPLTVTSAQKNPTAFYLCASSRRTGTNTGELFFGEGSRLTVL.

V usage is TRBV28 and J usage is TRBJ1-6, with D tentatively TRBD1 (5 bases). The germline V gene encodes CDR1 MDHEN and CDR2 SYDVKM. The CDR3 loop spans 17 amino acids. Deletions cut 4 bases from V and 7 bases from J, with 20 bases between. CDR3 region: CASSSGDSLGLNSPLHF. In nucleotides, the CDR3 is TGTGCCAGCAGTTCCGGAGACAGCCTCGGCCTCAATTCACCCCTCCACTTT.

This sequence joins TRBV19 and TRBJ1-1; 7 bases agree with TRBD1. This CDR3 has 16 amino acids. V was pared by 4 bases and J by 5 bases, with 13 bases of the junction left unmatched. CDR1 and CDR2 from the germline V gene are LNHDA and SQIVND (reference sequence). The CDR3, as DNA: TGTGCCAGTAGTACCCCGTCCGACAGGGTAACAACTGAAGCTTTCTTT. Its translation: CASSTPSDRVTTEAFF.

The chain combines TRBV6-1 with TRBJ2-7, with TRBD1 as a possible D gene (6 bases). V was clipped by 4 bases and J by 3 bases, with 13 bases between them. Germline-derived CDR1 and CDR2 are MNHNS and SASEGT. This CDR3 is built from 14 residues. The CDR3 sequence is CASSARDTFYEQYF. The CDR3, as DNA: TGTGCCAGCAGTGCCCGGGACACCTTCTACGAGCAGTACTTC.

V usage is TRBV27 and J usage is TRBJ1-6; D may be TRBD1 (6 bases). This CDR3 is 16 amino acids long. Germline loops: CDR1 MNHEY, CDR2 SMNVEV (reference sequence). Trimming took off 5 bases at V and 9 bases at J, with 20 bases between the two ends. CDR3 coding DNA: TGTGCCAGCAGTCCCCCCCCGGGGGGCGGCGGTTCACCCCTCCACTTT. Encoded protein: CASSPPPGGGGSPLHF.

The CDR3 is CASSHRGAYEQYF. CDR3 in DNA: TGTGCCAGCAGCCACAGGGGGGCCTACGAGCAGTACTTC. The chain has TRBV7-9 and TRBJ2-7; the match to TRBD1 covers 8 bases. CDR1 SEHNR and CDR2 FQNEAQ come from the germline V gene (reference sequence). The junction had 2 bases not matched to a gene; V was cut back by 5 bases and J by 2 bases. This CDR3 comprises 13 residues.

V usage is TRBV4-1 and J usage is TRBJ1-2; TRBD1 might be the D (6 bases). The germline V gene encodes CDR1 MGHRA and CDR2 YSYEKL. The CDR3 is 16 amino acids. The V end lost 0 bases, the J end lost 1 base, and 12 bases lay between the germline ends. CDR3 nucleotide sequence: TGCGCCAGCAGCCAAGAGGGAGACAGGAGTAACTATGGCTACACCTTC. This codes for CASSQEGDRSNYGYTF.

This chain joins TRBV5-8 and TRBJ1-1; TRBD1 might be the D (6 bases). The CDR3 loop spans 15 amino acids. Trimming left V 2 bases short and J 3 bases short, with 14 bases between. Germline CDR1 reads SGHTS; CDR2 reads YDEGEE. CDR3 bases: TGTGCCAGCAGCTTCCTGGGGGCACGGGACACTGAAGCTTTCTTT. Residues: CASSFLGARDTEAFF.

The chain uses TRBV7-9 and TRBJ2-5; 8 bases fit TRBD2. Germline lookup yields CDR1 SEHNR and CDR2 FQNEAQ (reference sequence). The CDR3 loop spans 15 amino acids. J lost 0 bases, V lost 8 bases, and 8 bases had no gene match. This CDR3 reads CASRSSGGHQETQYF. The CDR3 nucleotides are TGTGCCAGCCGTTCAAGCGGGGGACACCAAGAGACCCAGTACTTC.

In DNA, the CDR3 is TGTGCCAGCAGCTCATCAGATACGCAGTTCTTC. Its protein product is CASSSSDTQFF. The rearrangement links TRBV13 to TRBJ2-1, with D uncertain. CDR1 is PRHDT, CDR2 FYEKMQ, per germline (reference sequence). V lost 4 bases, J lost 12 bases, and 10 bases lay in between. The length of the CDR3 is 11 residues.

V gene TRBV11-2 combines with J gene TRBJ1-3; D gene unclear. The V gene's germline CDR1 is SGHAT and CDR2 FQNNGV. The CDR3 is 14 amino acids. Trimming removed 5 bases at V and 7 bases at J, with 15 bases between. CDR3 DNA sequence: TGTGCCAGCAGCCCACAAACAGAATCCAACACCATATATTTT. Protein product: CASSPQTESNTIYF.

The chain combines TRBV2 with TRBJ1-5, with D maybe TRBD1 (5 bases). This CDR3 comprises 14 residues. Germline V gives CDR1 SNHLY, CDR2 FYNNEI. Trimming removed 6 bases from V and 0 bases from J, with 9 bases in between. CDR3 sequence reads: CASRPDSSNQPQHF. CDR3 nucleotide sequence: TGTGCCAGCAGACCAGACAGTAGCAATCAGCCCCAGCATTTT. The full variable domain, in which reference TRBV2 and TRBJ1-5 provide the parts outside the CDR3, is EPEVTQTPSHQVTQMGQEVILRCVPISNHLYFYWYRQILGQKVEFLVSFYNNEISEKSEIFDDQFSVERPDGSNFTLKIRSTKLEDSAMYFCASRPDSSNQPQHFGDGTRLSIL.

Concerning this clone: One junction end disagrees with the germline gene, perhaps due to a read error. J is TRBJ2-7 and V is TRBV2, with a tentative D call TRBD2 (6 bases). Germline-derived CDR1 and CDR2 are SNHLY and FYNNEI. The CDR3 has 19 amino acids. CDR3 sequence (DNA): TGTGCCAGCAGTGAAATTTCTAGGGGACTCGAACCACCTTCCTGCGAGCAGTACTTC. Translated, it gives CASSEISRGLEPPSCEQYF.

The chain employs TRBV14 and TRBJ1-1; TRBD1 matches 9 bases. This CDR3 is 16 amino acids long. V shed 3 bases and J 1 base; nucleotides not matched to a gene: 6. Germline V CDR1 and CDR2: SGHDN, FVKESK. The CDR3: CASSHPGDRENTEAFF. In DNA form, the CDR3 reads TGTGCCAGCAGCCATCCTGGGGACAGGGAGAACACTGAAGCTTTCTTT.

The V call is TRBV2, the J call TRBJ2-1; D remains unclear. This CDR3 has 14 residues. Germline CDR1 SNHLY, CDR2 FYNNEI. Deletions cut 0 bases from V and 5 bases from J, with 8 bases between. The CDR3 DNA is TGTGCCAGCAGTGAAGCGCTTCGAGACAATGAGCAGTTCTTC. This codes for CASSEALRDNEQFF.

The chain carries TRBV5-1 and TRBJ2-7; the D gene is possibly TRBD2 (6 bases). The germline V and J ends were trimmed by 0 bases and 4 bases, with 17 bases remaining between them. CDR1 is SGHRS, CDR2 YFSETQ, per germline. The CDR3 runs 16 residues. The CDR3 loop reads CASSLASGTGVYEQYF. As DNA, the CDR3 is TGCGCCAGCAGCTTGGCTTCCGGGACTGGGGTTTACGAGCAGTACTTC. The full variable domain, in which reference TRBV5-1 and TRBJ2-7 provide the parts outside the CDR3, is KAGVTQTPRYLIKTRGQQVTLSCSPISGHRSVSWYQQTPGQGLQFLFEYFSETQRNKGNFPGRFSGRQFSNSRSEMNVSTLELGDSALYLCASSLASGTGVYEQYFGPGTRLTVT.

This chain links TRBV6-6 with TRBJ1-5, with 9 bases that match TRBD1. V was pared by 6 bases and J by 5 bases, with 11 bases of the junction left unmatched. Germline CDR1 reads MNHNY; CDR2 reads SVGAGI (reference sequence). This CDR3 comprises 16 residues. In nucleotides, the CDR3 is TGTGCCAGCAGCACCCCCCACAGGGGGCAGGATCAGCCCCAGCATTTT. This gives the protein CASSTPHRGQDQPQHF.

The rearrangement joins TRBV27 to TRBJ1-1; D gene uncertain. Germline V gene lookup returns CDR1 MNHEY and CDR2 SMNVEV (reference sequence). The CDR3 runs 14 residues. With 2 bases removed from V and 4 bases from J, the gap between germline ends came to 11 bases. The chain's CDR3 is CASSLLGRGTEAFF. CDR3 nucleotides: TGTGCCAGCAGTTTACTCGGCCGGGGCACTGAAGCTTTCTTT.

The rearrangement joins TRBV6-5 to TRBJ1-2; 7 bases are a match to TRBD1. The CDR3 has 15 amino acids. After removal of 10 bases from V and 8 bases from J, the junction contained 19 bases not matched to a gene. CDR1 is MNHEY and CDR2 is SVGAGI in the germline V gene. The CDR3 loop is CAIPSGADRAGGYTF. CDR3 bases: TGTGCCATACCGTCGGGGGCCGACAGGGCAGGGGGCTACACCTTC.

The CDR3 sequence: CASSFLGTRGETQYF. In nucleotides, the CDR3 is TGTGCCAGCAGCTTTTTAGGGACTAGGGGGGAGACCCAGTACTTC. This chain joins TRBV7-3 and TRBJ2-5; 8 bases match TRBD2. This CDR3 contains 15 residues. The germline V gene has CDR1 SGHTA and CDR2 FQGTGA. V gave up 3 bases and J gave up 5 bases; unmatched junction bases: 8.

J is TRBJ1-1 and V is TRBV6-5, with unresolved D. This CDR3 region has 13 residues. Trimming removed 6 bases at V and 5 bases at J, with 13 bases between. The germline gives CDR1 MNHEY, CDR2 SVGAGI. The CDR3 is CASSNPYRTEAFF. The DNA of the CDR3 is TGTGCCAGCAGCAACCCTTACCGGACTGAAGCTTTCTTT.